This T cell receptor beta chain is drawn from a study of T cell repertoires in MIS-A myocarditis (dated by TCRdb to between 2021 and 2024). The QIAamp DNA FFPE kit was used to extract genomic DNA from formalin-fixed paraffin-embedded autopsy tissue. The germline ends are 9 bases apart after V is trimmed by 2 bases and J by 2 bases. The CDR3 spans 14 residues, from the cysteine through the phenylalanine. Only CDR3 DNA remains: 42 bases, in frame from the first base. Sequences MNHEY (CDR1) and SVGAGI (CDR2) are obtained from the germline V gene. Amplification of TCRbeta CDR3 regions relied on the immunoSEQ bias-controlled multiplex PCR, followed by high-throughput sequencing. The authors' analysis ran thus. The immunoSEQ vendor pipeline collapsed and filtered the CDR3 sequences so that the abundance and frequency of each unique TCRbeta CDR3 could be quantified. CD-HIT clustered dominant CDR3 amino acid sequences with SARS-CoV-2-specific ImmuneCODE TCRbeta sequences at a 90% global sequence identity threshold. A clone was classed as hyperexpanded at a frequency of 0.1 to 1 and as large at a frequency of 0.01 to 0.1. MiXCR was used to confirm CDR3 amino acid sequences and V and J gene assignments of dominant clones. The R stringdist package was used to compute Levenshtein distances between the patient clonotypes and the ImmuneCODE hits. In its TCRdb copy, this immuneACCESS table keeps in-frame sequences only and misses some clones. Where compared with another copy, unresolved V genes explain less than half of these, and the others have no known cause. Clone size and V and J calls were adopted from that table, with D and trimming inferred from the DNA. The sample table shows more than 9,000 clones, and around 89% are seen once. The ten largest account for approximately 2.2% of the sample.

Notes on this clone: Its antigen target is currently unknown. Base qualities were left out, and no much larger clone turns up one base away.

Sequenced: thoracic lymph node tissue obtained at autopsy. This sequence uses TRBV6-5 and TRBJ1-1, and perhaps TRBD1 as D gene, on 5 matching bases. This TCR derives from a man aged 18-30 years with fulminant myocarditis from multisystem inflammatory syndrome in adults (MIS-A) after COVID-19. The nucleotides read TGTGCCAGCAGTTACGAGGGGTTCAACACTGAAGCTTTCTTT. Its protein reads: CASSYEGFNTEAFF.